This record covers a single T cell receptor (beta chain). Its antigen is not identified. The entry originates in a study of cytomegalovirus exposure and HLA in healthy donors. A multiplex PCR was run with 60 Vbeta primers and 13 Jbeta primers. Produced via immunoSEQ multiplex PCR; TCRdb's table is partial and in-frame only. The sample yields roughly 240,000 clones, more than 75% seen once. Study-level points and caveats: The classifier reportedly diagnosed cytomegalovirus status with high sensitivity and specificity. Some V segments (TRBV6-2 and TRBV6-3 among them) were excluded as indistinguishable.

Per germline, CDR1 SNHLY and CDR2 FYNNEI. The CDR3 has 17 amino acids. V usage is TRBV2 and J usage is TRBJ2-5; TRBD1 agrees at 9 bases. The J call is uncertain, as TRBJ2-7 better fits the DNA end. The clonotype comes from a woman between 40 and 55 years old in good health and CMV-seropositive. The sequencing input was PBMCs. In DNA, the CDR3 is TGTGCCAGCACCCCCCGGTCGGGGACAGGGATTGTCTACGAGCAGTACTTC. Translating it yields CASTPRSGTGIVYEQYF.